What follows describes a single TCR beta chain. No antigen is known for it. This specimen comes from a study of post-analysis software for immune sequencing data. Study outcomes and limitations: Strong co-clustering by F measure linked samples that shared a preparation batch. The five TRBV segments detected at higher frequency in patients than in controls included TRBV5-6, TRBV5-1 and TRBV20-1.

The TCR beta cDNA libraries contained unique molecular identifiers. TCRdb itself ran the PCR reads through MiXCR, one entry per CDR3 protein. This table has about 560,000 distinct CDR3 sequences, roughly 46% appearing once. The CDR3 length is 14 residues. Per germline, CDR1 DFQATT and CDR2 SNEGSKA (reference sequence). Between the trimmed V and J ends, which lost 3 bases and 3 bases, there was a span of 12 bases. The clonotype was recovered from a girl between 5 and 17 years old with multiple sclerosis. Sequencing input: blood. The V call is TRBV20-1, the J call TRBJ2-1; D possibly corresponds to TRBD2 (5 bases). CDR3 sequence: CSARVAGGYNEQFF. Here the CDR3 DNA reads TGCAGTGCTAGGGTAGCAGGAGGCTACAATGAGCAGTTCTTC.